The sequence of this TCR beta chain was determined in a study of shared clonotypes between healthy human individuals. The CDR3 covers 16 residues. Trimming took 6 bases from V and 0 from J; bases not matched to a gene: 8. CDR1 and CDR2 (germline): MRHNA, SNTAGT. Assay: immunoSEQ multiplex PCR; the TCRdb copy retains only in-frame clones and omits some. The sample records about 1.5 million clones, under 99% being singletons. This TCR was sampled from a man younger than 45 in good health. Sequences were obtained from naive CD4+ T cells sorted from blood. Subset: CD45RA+ positively selected. The chain uses TRBV6-4 and TRBJ2-3, with 8 bases fitting TRBD2. CDR3 region: CASSNRLAGSTDTQYF. The CDR3 nucleotides read TGTGCCAGCAGCAACAGGCTAGCGGGTAGCACAGATACGCAGTATTTT.